The 20 T cell receptor beta chains below were found in one sample sequenced in a study of blood T cell repertoires in COVID-19. Clones were read by immunoSEQ multiplex PCR, and TCRdb kept only the in-frame ones, dropping some. The table lists almost 250,000 clones, roughly 86% of them singletons, with 1.5% to 2% in the top ten. Material for sequencing was peripheral blood. Every receptor here comes from a woman aged 55 to 70 who had recovered from COVID-19.

V and J are TRBV5-1 and TRBJ2-7; 14 positions match TRBD2. Germline V gene sequence: CDR1 SGHRS, CDR2 YFSETQ. This CDR3 is built from 17 residues. Trimming removed 4 bases from V and 1 base from J; junction bases left unmatched: 7. In DNA form, the CDR3 reads TGCGCCAGCAGCCGGGGACTAGCGGGGGTCGGTTCCTACGAGCAGTACTTC. Protein: CASSRGLAGVGSYEQYF.

The chain is built from TRBV7-9 and TRBJ2-3; D possibly corresponds to TRBD2 (5 bases). Looked up from germline, CDR1 is SEHNR and CDR2 is FQNEAQ (reference sequence). The CDR3 is 14 amino acids. With 5 bases removed from V and 2 bases from J, the gap between germline ends came to 11 bases. DNA of the CDR3: TGTGCCAGCAGCCTCGGACTGCACACAGATACGCAGTATTTT. This encodes CASSLGLHTDTQYF.

As to this clone: At the DNA level, this CDR3 is encoded by other sequences in the same sample as well. The chain joins TRBV27 to TRBJ2-7; TRBD1 matches at 9 bases. J was trimmed by 2 bases and V by 5 bases; bases with no gene match: 1. The CDR3 runs 13 residues. CDR1 and CDR2 from the germline V gene are MNHEY and SMNVEV (reference sequence). CDR3 DNA sequence: TGTGCCAGCAGTCGGACAGGGGCCTACGAGCAGTACTTC. Protein product: CASSRTGAYEQYF.

The DNA of the CDR3 is TGTGCCAGCAGTCCCCCCAGGAGGGAAGCTGGAAACACCATATATTTT. It translates to CASSPPRREAGNTIYF. The chain combines TRBV28 with TRBJ1-3; D gene unclear. Germline V CDR1 and CDR2: MDHEN, SYDVKM. V shed 5 bases and J shed 2 bases, with 16 bases lying between them. The CDR3 spans 16 residues.

This clone appeared once. The chain employs TRBV18 and TRBJ1-5; tentative D call: TRBD1 (5 bases). This CDR3 contains 17 residues. Germline CDR1 reads KGHSH; CDR2 reads LQKENI. V shed 0 bases and J shed 0 bases, with 12 bases lying between them. The CDR3 DNA reads as TGTGCCAGCTCACCACCGGGAGGGGATAGTAGCAATCAGCCCCAGCATTTT. This translates into CASSPPGGDSSNQPQHF.

The rearrangement uses TRBV9 and TRBJ1-2; a possible D gene is TRBD1 (5 bases). CDR1 is SGDLS and CDR2 is YYNGEE in the germline V gene. CDR3 length equals 13 residues. V was pared by 2 bases and J by 7 bases, with 12 bases between. In DNA form, the CDR3 reads TGTGCCAGCAGCGTGCAGGGTCTTGGTGGCTACACCTTC. Protein product: CASSVQGLGGYTF.

The chain is built from TRBV6-5 and TRBJ1-2; 11 bases match TRBD1. The CDR3 consists of 15 residues. CDR1 and CDR2 (germline): MNHEY, SVGAGI. The V gene end was trimmed by 4 bases and the J gene end by 4 bases; junction bases not matched to a gene: 5. The CDR3 coding sequence is TGTGCCAGCAGTTTTGGGACAGGGGGTGCCTATGGCTACACCTTC. Its protein is CASSFGTGGAYGYTF.

The V and J genes are TRBV5-4 and TRBJ2-3; maybe TRBD2 (6 bases). V lost 0 bases, J lost 2 bases, and 22 bases lay in between. The CDR3 contains 19 residues. Germline loops: CDR1 SGHNT, CDR2 YYREEE (reference sequence). The CDR3 sequence is CASSLAGSSGDLTTDTQYF. The CDR3 DNA sequence: TGTGCCAGCAGCTTGGCCGGATCTTCGGGAGATTTAACCACAGATACGCAGTATTTT.

The chain employs TRBV27 and TRBJ1-5; D is perhaps TRBD1 (6 bases). V was pared by 4 bases and J by 4 bases, with 20 bases between. The germline CDR1 and CDR2 sequences are MNHEY and SMNVEV (reference sequence). This CDR3 region has 17 residues. CDR3 amino acids: CASSSYGTPQRNQPQHF. As DNA, the CDR3 is TGTGCCAGCAGTTCCTACGGGACACCCCAGAGAAATCAGCCCCAGCATTTT.

The rearrangement links TRBV5-5 to TRBJ1-5; unclear D gene. V shed 2 bases and J shed 0 bases, with 6 bases lying between them. The CDR3 runs 14 residues. Germline V gene sequence: CDR1 SGHKS, CDR2 YYEKEE (reference sequence). As DNA, the CDR3 is TGTGCCAGCAGCTTCTATGATAGCAATCAGCCCCAGCATTTT. This codes for CASSFYDSNQPQHF.

The V and J genes are TRBV5-1 and TRBJ2-2; 10 nucleotides agree with TRBD2. In germline, CDR1 is SGHRS, CDR2 YFSETQ. The junction had 8 bases not matched to a gene; V was cut back by 3 bases and J by 6 bases. The CDR3 has 16 amino acids. In DNA form, the CDR3 reads TGCGCCAGCAGCTCGCCTAGCGGGGGCCCACCCGGGGAGCTGTTTTTT. As protein: CASSSPSGGPPGELFF.

Here the CDR3 DNA reads TGTGCCAGCAGCTTAGAACTCCAATCACCCCTCCACTTT. Its translation: CASSLELQSPLHF. This chain joins TRBV7-2 and TRBJ1-6; D remains unclear. The V gene lost 1 base and the J gene lost 10 bases, with 8 bases spanning the gap. The CDR3 has 13 residues. Germline V gene lookup returns CDR1 SGHTA and CDR2 FQGNSA.

The rearrangement uses TRBV7-3 and TRBJ1-2; D possibly corresponds to TRBD1 (6 bases). The CDR3 totals 15 residues. V was pared by 8 bases and J by 4 bases, with 20 bases between. Germline-derived CDR1 and CDR2 are SGHTA and FQGTGA. CDR3 DNA: TGTGCCAGCGCCTCTCCTCCGAGGGGGACCTATGGCTACACCTTC. Translated: CASASPPRGTYGYTF.

The rearrangement uses TRBV10-1 and TRBJ1-2, with TRBD1 matching over 7 bases. The J segment lost 4 bases and the V segment lost 2 bases, leaving 1 base of the junction unmatched. The CDR3 covers 13 residues. CDR1 is WNHNN and CDR2 is SYGVQD in the germline V gene (reference sequence). The CDR3 reads CASSEEGAYGYTF. The DNA for the CDR3 is TGCGCCAGCAGTGAGGAGGGGGCCTATGGCTACACCTTC.

J is TRBJ2-6 and V is TRBV4-1; D is undetermined. CDR1 is MGHRA and CDR2 is YSYEKL in the germline V gene. V was cut by 0 bases and J by 2 bases, with 14 bases left in between. The CDR3 totals 18 residues. CDR3 sequence: CASSQDGARNPGANVLTF. The CDR3 coding sequence is TGCGCCAGCAGCCAAGACGGAGCGCGTAACCCTGGGGCCAACGTCCTGACTTTC.

DNA of the CDR3: TGCAGTGCTGAGCGCGTGGGTACGCAGTATTTT. As protein: CSAERVGTQYF. The genes are TRBV20-1 and TRBJ2-3; D ambiguous. CDR3 length: 11 residues. The germline CDR1 and CDR2 sequences are DFQATT and SNEGSKA (reference sequence). V dropped 5 bases and J dropped 8 bases, with 11 bases sitting between them.

This clone was picked up a small number of times. J is TRBJ2-1 and V is TRBV19; TRBD2 agrees at 7 bases. Germline V gene data show CDR1 as LNHDA and CDR2 as SQIVND (reference sequence). Trimming removed 5 bases from V and 7 bases from J; junction bases left unmatched: 8. The CDR3 extends over 14 amino acids. Here the CDR3 reads CASSSLAGENEQFF. The CDR3 coding sequence is TGTGCCAGTAGTTCCCTGGCGGGGGAGAATGAGCAGTTCTTC.

The chain is built from TRBV5-4 and TRBJ2-5, with TRBD2 matching 9 bases. The junction had 7 bases not matched to a gene; V was cut back by 5 bases and J by 5 bases. The CDR3 spans 14 residues. Germline assignment: CDR1 SGHNT and CDR2 YYREEE (reference sequence). CDR3: CASSLAGARETQYF. In DNA form, the CDR3 reads TGTGCCAGCAGTTTAGCGGGGGCCCGGGAGACCCAGTACTTC. Using reference TRBV5-4 and TRBJ2-5 for the parts outside the CDR3, the full variable domain is ETGVTQSPTHLIKTRGQQVTLRCSSQSGHNTVSWYQQALGQGPQFIFQYYREEENGRGNFPPRFSGLQFPNYSSELNVNALELDDSALYLCASSLAGARETQYFGPGTRLLVL.

The count of this clone is one. This rearrangement joins TRBV6-5 to TRBJ1-1; D remains unclear. V shed 8 bases and J shed 4 bases, with 17 bases lying between them. CDR3 length: 14 amino acids. The germline gives CDR1 MNHEY, CDR2 SVGAGI. Here the CDR3 DNA reads TGTGCCAGCCGCTCTGACGGGTCTCTCACTGAAGCTTTCTTT. Its protein is CASRSDGSLTEAFF.

The chain recombines TRBV9 with TRBJ1-6; 8 nucleotides agree with TRBD1. The CDR3 is 16 residues long. Trimming removed 2 bases from V and 15 bases from J; junction bases left unmatched: 16. The germline CDR1 and CDR2 sequences are SGDLS and YYNGEE. The CDR3 coding sequence is TGTGCCAGCAGCGTCACCGGGACAGGATCTTCCGCGGGCCTCCACTTT. Amino acid sequence: CASSVTGTGSSAGLHF.